This T cell receptor (beta chain) is drawn from a study of beta chain features in type 1 diabetes. The entirety of the isolated RNA underwent reverse transcription, so expressed TCRB transcripts were sequenced. Data came from immunoSEQ multiplex PCR; TCRdb stores just in-frame clones and leaves some out. This sample has more than 300,000 clones, with more than 13% found just once. CDR1 and CDR2 from the germline V gene are MNHNS and SASEGT. V lost 2 bases to trimming and J lost 4 bases, with 12 bases between them. This CDR3 spans 15 amino acids. This clone has more than one count but fewer than ten. Its antigen is undetermined. General observations from the study: In type 1 diabetes patients, VDJ junctions had fewer insertions; deletions at these junctions were more frequent. There was no resolution here of whether HLA type influences TCRB rearrangement. Shortening of TCRB CDR3s, moderate but significant, appeared in all four CD4+ subsets of Type 1 diabetes patients.

The chain uses TRBV6-1 and TRBJ2-1, with D possibly being TRBD2 (6 bases). The TCR originated in a woman aged 18-29 years in good health. The material sequenced was naive CD4+ T cells from blood. CDR3 DNA: TGTGCCAGCAGTGAACCGGGACTCCGGTACAATGAGCAGTTCTTC. Translating it yields CASSEPGLRYNEQFF.